The rows below give T cell receptor beta chains drawn from one sample of a study of beta chain features in type 1 diabetes. The protocol was immunoSEQ multiplex PCR, while the TCRdb copy is restricted to in-frame clones and leaves out a portion. Among 150,000 or so clones listed, 9% to 9.5% were seen once. The sequenced sample was central memory CD4+ T cells from blood. The receptors originated from a man between 18 and 29 years old in good health. Each CDR3 is given without its conserved first and last residue. D genes are given only for firm matches.

d_gene,j_gene,v_gene,CDR3aa
TRBD1,TRBJ2-5,TRBV29-1,SVVGQIETQY
TRBD1,TRBJ2-2,TRBV5-4,ASSWGQMSNTGELF
-,TRBJ2-7,TRBV19,ASSISGGENYEQY
-,TRBJ2-3,TRBV5-6,ASSRTDTQY
-,TRBJ2-3,TRBV7-6,ASSFRSQGDTQY
TRBD1,TRBJ1-4,TRBV5-1,ASSVTGSGEKLF
-,TRBJ1-6,TRBV14,ASSQDLRGAPLH
TRBD1,TRBJ1-6,TRBV6-4,ASSDASGTGGSPLH
TRBD2,TRBJ2-1,TRBV4-3,ASSQTGTSEHNEQF
TRBD2,TRBJ2-5,TRBV28,ASSPGGAGPQTQY
TRBD1,TRBJ2-3,TRBV30,AWGGQSTDTQY
TRBD2,TRBJ2-7,TRBV2,ASTPGTSGYEQY
TRBD1,TRBJ1-2,TRBV9,ASSSRQGVGGYT
TRBD1,TRBJ2-7,TRBV7-2,ASSLGQIYEQY
TRBD1,TRBJ2-1,TRBV7-2,ASSSTGGTYNEQF
-,TRBJ2-7,TRBV7-2,ASSSSISGEQY
TRBD1,TRBJ2-7,TRBV5-6,ASSPIRDRDSYEQY
-,TRBJ1-1,TRBV7-2,ASSLTSNLNTEAF
-,TRBJ2-1,TRBV15,ATSRFSKREQF
-,TRBJ2-5,TRBV5-1,ASSLGVSWETQY
TRBD1,TRBJ2-7,TRBV6-1,ASSEIFGTGFHEQY
TRBD2,TRBJ2-1,TRBV5-1,ASSWRGDNEQF
-,TRBJ1-2,TRBV30,AWSPKGNYGYT
TRBD2,TRBJ2-1,TRBV6-6,ASSSPGGGAINEQF
TRBD1,TRBJ1-5,TRBV18,ASSLTGDSNQPQH
TRBD1,TRBJ2-3,TRBV28,ASSSQGPTGGTLTDTQY
TRBD2,TRBJ2-1,TRBV7-9,ASSRLAGGPGEQF
TRBD1,TRBJ1-2,TRBV7-8,ASSFDRGPPYGYT
TRBD1,TRBJ2-5,TRBV10-3,AIRTGDGETQY
TRBD2,TRBJ2-7,TRBV4-1,ASSQGLAGGSYEQY
-,TRBJ2-4,TRBV7-2,ASSLVLGGDIQY
-,TRBJ1-2,TRBV7-9,ASSLQENYGYT
TRBD1,TRBJ2-3,TRBV19,ATADRGASTDTQY
-,TRBJ2-6,TRBV10-3,AISGFVGGSSGANVLT
-,TRBJ1-2,TRBV7-3,ASSPQPGEKTLSGYT
TRBD1,TRBJ2-5,TRBV18,ASSPGMGQRFETQY
-,TRBJ2-5,TRBV27,ASSHESRQETQY
-,TRBJ2-1,TRBV7-2,ASRPQSAPYNEQF
-,TRBJ1-1,TRBV30,AWTGGLNTEAF
-,TRBJ1-5,TRBV5-4,ASSLAGNQPQH
-,TRBJ2-1,TRBV7-2,ASTPSYNEQF
TRBD1,TRBJ1-2,TRBV6-6,ASTLGQGYGYT
-,TRBJ2-5,TRBV11-2,ASTRNSQETQY
TRBD2,TRBJ2-7,TRBV7-8,ASSFGAGSYEQY
-,TRBJ2-1,TRBV4-3,ASSQEVGRGATYNEQF
-,TRBJ2-2,TRBV2,ASRDRNTGELF
TRBD1,TRBJ2-7,TRBV14,ASSLKTGGFTYEQY
TRBD1,TRBJ2-2,TRBV2,ASSVAPGTGENTGELF
-,TRBJ2-7,TRBV21-1,ASSKGRQGRYEQY
TRBD2,TRBJ2-7,TRBV6-5,ARSPGGCPYEQY
TRBD2,TRBJ2-5,TRBV5-4,ASSLRWTSGGALETQY
TRBD2,TRBJ2-2,TRBV7-3,ASSLRRGGNTGELF
-,TRBJ1-4,TRBV5-1,ASSREDATNEKLF
TRBD1,TRBJ1-1,TRBV7-9,ASSPQGVGTEAF
-,TRBJ1-2,TRBV7-8,ASSLGRVGSGYT